This T cell receptor beta chain was sequenced in a study of T cells in tuberculosis. Profiled with immunoSEQ multiplex PCR; TCRdb holds only in-frame clones, not every one. The sample lists about 53,000 clones, about 95% occurring once. Documented time point: new active TB diagnosis, blood taken before or within 7 days of starting treatment. CDR3 size: 14 residues. Germline lookup yields CDR1 MNHNY and CDR2 SVGAGI (reference sequence). Trimming removed 5 bases from V and 3 bases from J; junction bases left unmatched: 2. The receptor's source is an adult with tuberculosis. This sample comprised PBMCs, obtained at tuberculosis diagnosis. The chain employs TRBV6-6 and TRBJ2-7; the match to TRBD2 covers 12 bases. The CDR3 region has the DNA TGTGCCAGCAGTCAGACTAGCGGGGGCTACGAGCAGTACTTC. Amino acid sequence: CASSQTSGGYEQYF.